This T cell receptor (beta chain) emerged from a study of T-cell memory formation after mild COVID-19. Study overall: TCR clusters were mostly confined to one donor each.

Each CDR3 protein gets one entry after TCRdb re-called the 5' RACE reads with MiXCR. The sample includes approximately 300,000 distinct CDR3 sequences, around 19% of them seen just once. Study-level points and caveats: CD4+ bias marked clones expanding day 15 to 37, unlike balanced contracting clones. Contracting CD8+ clones were enriched in EMRA, CD4+ mainly in CM and EM.

Germline V gene lookup returns CDR1 DFQATT and CDR2 SNEGSKA (reference sequence). This CDR3 contains 15 residues. Trimming stripped 6 bases from V and 1 base from J, with 15 bases between. Concerning this clonotype: Its antigen is not identified.

The clonotype was recovered from a man between 18 and 35 years old who had mild COVID-19 (a few samples of this study predate the infection). Cell type and time point are not known. The specimen sequenced was PBMCs or a T cell subset sorted from them (not recorded which). The chain joins TRBV20-1 to TRBJ2-2; the D gene is possibly TRBD2 (6 bases). CDR3: CSASEGRWNTGELFF. The CDR3 DNA is TGCAGTGCCTCAGAAGGGAGGTGGAACACCGGGGAGCTGTTTTTT.